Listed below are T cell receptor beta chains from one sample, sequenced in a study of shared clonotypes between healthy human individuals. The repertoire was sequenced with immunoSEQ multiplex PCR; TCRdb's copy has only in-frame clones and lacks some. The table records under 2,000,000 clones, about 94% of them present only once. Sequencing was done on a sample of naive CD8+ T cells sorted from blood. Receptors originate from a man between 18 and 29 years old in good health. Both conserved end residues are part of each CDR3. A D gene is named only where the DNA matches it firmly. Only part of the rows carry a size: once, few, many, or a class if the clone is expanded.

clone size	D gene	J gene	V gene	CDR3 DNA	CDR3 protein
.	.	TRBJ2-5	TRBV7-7	TGTGCTAGCAGCTCCGCCCTGTTGGAAGAGACCCAGTACTTC	CASSSALLEETQYF
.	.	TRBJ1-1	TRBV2	TGTGCCAGCAGCTGGACAGTTGAAGCTTTCTTT	CASSWTVEAFF
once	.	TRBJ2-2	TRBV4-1	TGCGCCAGCAGCCAAGAGGCAGGGGCGGCCGGGGAGCTGTTTTTT	CASSQEAGAAGELFF
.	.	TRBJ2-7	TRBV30	TGTGCCTGGAGTGCCCACAACACCAACGAGCAGTACTTC	CAWSAHNTNEQYF
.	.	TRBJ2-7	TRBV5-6	TGTGCCAGCAGCTCGACTAGCTACGAGCAGTACTTC	CASSSTSYEQYF
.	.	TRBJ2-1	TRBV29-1	TGCAGCGTGGTCGGAATGTCTCATGAGCAGTTCTTC	CSVVGMSHEQFF
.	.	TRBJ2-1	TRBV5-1	TGCGCCAGCAGTCCGAGGGACAATGAGCAGTTCTTC	CASSPRDNEQFF
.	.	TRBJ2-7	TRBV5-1	TGCGCCAGCAGCTTGGAAGCTGGATACGAGCAGTACTTC	CASSLEAGYEQYF
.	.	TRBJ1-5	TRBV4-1	TGCGCCAGCAGCCAAAGTTTATTTAGGAGCAATCAGCCCCAGCATTTT	CASSQSLFRSNQPQHF
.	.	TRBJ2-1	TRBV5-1	TGCGCCAGCAGCTTGGGCATAGCCTATGAGCAGTTCTTC	CASSLGIAYEQFF
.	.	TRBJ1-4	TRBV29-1	TGCAGCGTGTACACGACAGGTCAGCTTGAAAAACTGTTTTTT	CSVYTTGQLEKLFF
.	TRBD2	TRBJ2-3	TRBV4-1	TGCGCCAGCAGCCTAGTAGCGGGAGAGGCAGATACGCAGTATTTT	CASSLVAGEADTQYF
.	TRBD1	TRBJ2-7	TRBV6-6	TGTGCCAGCAGATCTACAGGGGGCTACGAGCAGTACTTC	CASRSTGGYEQYF
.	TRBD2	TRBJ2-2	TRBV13	TGTGCCAGCAGCCTAGCGGGAATTTACACCGGGGAGCTGTTTTTT	CASSLAGIYTGELFF
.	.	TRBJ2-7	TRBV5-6	TGTGCCAGCCGGACTGGGGCAGGGCTCGACGAGCAGTACTTC	CASRTGAGLDEQYF
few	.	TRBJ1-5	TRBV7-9	TGTGCCAGCAGCCCCCTCGGCAATCAGCCCCAGCATTTT	CASSPLGNQPQHF
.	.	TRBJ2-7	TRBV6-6	TGTGCCAGCAGTTACTCGGTAGGGTGGGAAAACGAGCAGTACTTC	CASSYSVGWENEQYF
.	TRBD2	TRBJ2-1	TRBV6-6	TGTGCCAGCAGCCTAACTAGCGGGGCCTACAATGAGCAGTTCTTC	CASSLTSGAYNEQFF
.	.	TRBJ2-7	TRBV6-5	TGTGCCAGCAGTTACTCTCGGGAAAGCTACGAGCAGTACTTC	CASSYSRESYEQYF
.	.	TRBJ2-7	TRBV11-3	TGTGCCAGCAGCTTGTACGGGACGAACTACGAGCAGTACTTC	CASSLYGTNYEQYF
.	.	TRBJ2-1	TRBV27	TGTGCCAGCAGTATAGGGCTGGGGGCCTACAATGAGCAGTTCTTC	CASSIGLGAYNEQFF
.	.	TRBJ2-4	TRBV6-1	TGTGCCAGCAGTGATTTCACACACCTAGCCAAAAACATTCAGTACTTC	CASSDFTHLAKNIQYF
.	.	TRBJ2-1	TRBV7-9	TGTGCCAGCAGCTTACCGGGCGGGGTCAATGAGCAGTTCTTC	CASSLPGGVNEQFF
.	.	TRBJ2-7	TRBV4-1	TGCGCCAGCAGCCAAGTTAGTAACACATACGAGCAGTACTTC	CASSQVSNTYEQYF
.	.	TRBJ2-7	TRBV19	TGTGCCAGTAGTTTGGGGGGATCCTACGAGCAGTACTTC	CASSLGGSYEQYF
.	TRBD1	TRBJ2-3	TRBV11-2	TGTGCCAGCAGCCTTGGACAGGGGACAGATACGCAGTATTTT	CASSLGQGTDTQYF
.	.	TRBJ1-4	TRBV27	TGTGCCAGCAGTCTGGGCCCCGGTCGAAAACTGTTTTTT	CASSLGPGRKLFF
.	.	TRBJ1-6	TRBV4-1	TGCGCCAGCAGCCCGCATATACAGGGACGAGAGAGTAATTCACCCCTCCACTTT	CASSPHIQGRESNSPLHF
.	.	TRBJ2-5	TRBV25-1	TGTGCCAGCAGTGGCTTTGAGACCCAGTACTTC	CASSGFETQYF
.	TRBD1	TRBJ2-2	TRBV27	TGTGCCAGCAGTTTCGTCAGGGGGCCCGGGGAGCTGTTTTTT	CASSFVRGPGELFF
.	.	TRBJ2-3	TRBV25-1	TGTGCCAGCAGTGAAGTTTACACAGATACGCAGTATTTT	CASSEVYTDTQYF
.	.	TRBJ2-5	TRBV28	TGTGCCAGCAGTTTGAGGGGTCAAGAGACCCAGTACTTC	CASSLRGQETQYF
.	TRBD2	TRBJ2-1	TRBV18	TGTGCCAGCTCACCTAGGGAGGGACCCAGACACAATGAGCAGTTCTTC	CASSPREGPRHNEQFF
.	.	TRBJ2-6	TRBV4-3	TGCGCCAGCAGCCTTTTAACGTATGCTGGGGCCAACGTCCTGACTTTC	CASSLLTYAGANVLTF
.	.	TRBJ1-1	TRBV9	TGTGCCAGCAGCGTAGGGGCGGGGAGCACTGAAGCTTTCTTT	CASSVGAGSTEAFF
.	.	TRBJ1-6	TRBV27	TGTGCCAGCGGGGACGGGAGCTCCTATAATTCACCCCTCCACTTT	CASGDGSSYNSPLHF
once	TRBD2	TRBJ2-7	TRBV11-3	TGTGCCAGCAGCTTAGATTACGCTAGCGGCTACGAGCAGTACTTC	CASSLDYASGYEQYF
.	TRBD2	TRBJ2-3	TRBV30	TGTGCCTGGACCGGACTAGCGGGAGCGGGATGGGACACAGATACGCAGTATTTT	CAWTGLAGAGWDTDTQYF
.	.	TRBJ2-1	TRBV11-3	TGTGCCAGCAGCTCCGACCCTTATTCGTTGGATGAGCAGTTCTTC	CASSSDPYSLDEQFF
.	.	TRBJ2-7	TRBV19	TGTGCCAGTAGTATCGGACATGCCTCCTACGAGCAGTACTTC	CASSIGHASYEQYF
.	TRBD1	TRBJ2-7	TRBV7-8	TGTGCCAGCAGCTCCCGGGACAGATGGAGCGAGCAGTACTTC	CASSSRDRWSEQYF
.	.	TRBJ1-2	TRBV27	TGTGCCAGCGGGCCGACAGGTTGGGGCTATGGCTACACCTTC	CASGPTGWGYGYTF
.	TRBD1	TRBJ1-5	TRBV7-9	TGTGCCAGCAGCTCCACGTCGGACAGGGGGCAGAGCAATCAGCCCCAGCATTTT	CASSSTSDRGQSNQPQHF
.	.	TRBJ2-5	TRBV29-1	TGCAGCGTTGAGGACGGGCCCCAGTACTTC	CSVEDGPQYF
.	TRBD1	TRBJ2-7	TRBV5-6	TGTGCCAGCAGCCAGGGACAGGGGAGATTCTACGAGCAGTACTTC	CASSQGQGRFYEQYF